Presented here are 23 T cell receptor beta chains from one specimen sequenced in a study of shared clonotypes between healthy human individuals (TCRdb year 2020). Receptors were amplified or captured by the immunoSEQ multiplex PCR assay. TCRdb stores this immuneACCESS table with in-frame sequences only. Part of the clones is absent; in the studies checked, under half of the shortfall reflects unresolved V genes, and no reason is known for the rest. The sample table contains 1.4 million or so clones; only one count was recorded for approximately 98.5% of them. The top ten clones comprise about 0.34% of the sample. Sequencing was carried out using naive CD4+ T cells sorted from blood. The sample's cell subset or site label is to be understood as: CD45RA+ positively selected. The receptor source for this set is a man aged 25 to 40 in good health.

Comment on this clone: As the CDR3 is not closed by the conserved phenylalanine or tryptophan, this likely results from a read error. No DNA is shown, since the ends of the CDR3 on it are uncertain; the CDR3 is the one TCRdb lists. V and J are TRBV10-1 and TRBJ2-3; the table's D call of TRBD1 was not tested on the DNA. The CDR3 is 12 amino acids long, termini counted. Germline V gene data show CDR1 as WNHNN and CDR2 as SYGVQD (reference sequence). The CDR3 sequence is CASSLKEGVNLP.

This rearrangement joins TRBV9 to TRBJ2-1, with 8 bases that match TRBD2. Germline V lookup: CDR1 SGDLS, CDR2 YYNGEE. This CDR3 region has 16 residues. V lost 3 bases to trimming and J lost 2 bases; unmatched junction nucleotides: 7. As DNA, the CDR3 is TGTGCCAGCAGCGCACAGCGGGAGCGGCCCTACAATGAGCAGTTCTTC. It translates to CASSAQRERPYNEQFF.

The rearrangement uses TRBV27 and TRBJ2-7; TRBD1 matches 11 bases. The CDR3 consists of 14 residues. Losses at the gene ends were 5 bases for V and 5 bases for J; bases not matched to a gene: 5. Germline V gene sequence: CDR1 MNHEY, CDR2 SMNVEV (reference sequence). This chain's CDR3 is CASSRDRGINEQYF. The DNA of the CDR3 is TGTGCCAGCAGTAGGGACAGGGGGATCAACGAGCAGTACTTC.

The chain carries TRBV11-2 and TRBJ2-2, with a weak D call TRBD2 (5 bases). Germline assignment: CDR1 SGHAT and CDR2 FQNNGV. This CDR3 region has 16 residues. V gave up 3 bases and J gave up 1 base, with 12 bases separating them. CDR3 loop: CASSFVATRNTGELFF. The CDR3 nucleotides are TGTGCCAGCAGCTTTGTAGCGACACGGAACACCGGGGAGCTGTTTTTT.

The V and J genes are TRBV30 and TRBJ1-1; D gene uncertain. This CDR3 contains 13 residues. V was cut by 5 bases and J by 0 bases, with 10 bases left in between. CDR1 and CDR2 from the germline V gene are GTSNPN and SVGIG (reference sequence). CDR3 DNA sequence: TGTGCCTGGGTACATCGTCTGAACACTGAAGCTTTCTTT. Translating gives CAWVHRLNTEAFF. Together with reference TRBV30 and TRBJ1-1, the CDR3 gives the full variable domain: SQTIHQWPATLVQPVGSPLSLECTVEGTSNPNLYWYRQAAGRGLQLLFYSVGIGQISSEVPQNLSASRPQDRQFILSSKKLLLSDSGFYLCAWVHRLNTEAFFGQGTRLTVV.

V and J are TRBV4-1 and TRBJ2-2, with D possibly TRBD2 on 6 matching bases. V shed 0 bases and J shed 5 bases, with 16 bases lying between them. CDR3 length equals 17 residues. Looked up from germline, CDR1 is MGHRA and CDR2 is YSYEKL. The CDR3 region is CASSQDLAGPPTGELFF. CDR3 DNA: TGCGCCAGCAGCCAAGATCTGGCGGGACCACCTACCGGGGAGCTGTTTTTT.

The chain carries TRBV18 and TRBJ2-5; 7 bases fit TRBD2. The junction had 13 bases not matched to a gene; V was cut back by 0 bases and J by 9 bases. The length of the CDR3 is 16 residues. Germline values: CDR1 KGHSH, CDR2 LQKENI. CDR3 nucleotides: TGTGCCAGCTCACCACCCTCTGGGGAGGGTCGGATGGCCCAGTACTTC. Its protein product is CASSPPSGEGRMAQYF.

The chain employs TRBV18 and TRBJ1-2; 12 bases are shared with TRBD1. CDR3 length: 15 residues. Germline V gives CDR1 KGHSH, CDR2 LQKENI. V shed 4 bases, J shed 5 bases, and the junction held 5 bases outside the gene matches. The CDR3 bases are TGTGCCAGCTCACAAAGGGGACAGGGGGCTTATGGCTACACCTTC. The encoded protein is CASSQRGQGAYGYTF.

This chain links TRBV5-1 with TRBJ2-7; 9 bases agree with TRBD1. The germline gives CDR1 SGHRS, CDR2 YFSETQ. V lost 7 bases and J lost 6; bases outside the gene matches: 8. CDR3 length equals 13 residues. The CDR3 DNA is TGCGCCAGCGGTTCCCAGGACAGGGGCGAGCAGTACTTC. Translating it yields CASGSQDRGEQYF.

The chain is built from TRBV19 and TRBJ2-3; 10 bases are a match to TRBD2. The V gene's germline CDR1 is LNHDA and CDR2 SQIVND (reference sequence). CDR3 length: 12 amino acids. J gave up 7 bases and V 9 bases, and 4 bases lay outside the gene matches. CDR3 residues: CASGAGGNTQYF. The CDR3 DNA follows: TGTGCCAGCGGAGCGGGAGGGAATACGCAGTATTTT.

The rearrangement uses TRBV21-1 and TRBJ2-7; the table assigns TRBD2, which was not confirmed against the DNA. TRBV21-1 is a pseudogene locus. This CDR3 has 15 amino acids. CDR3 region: CASSNGEGMTYEQYF. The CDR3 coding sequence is TGTGCCAGCAGCAACGGGGAAGGGATGACCTACGAGCAGTACTTC.

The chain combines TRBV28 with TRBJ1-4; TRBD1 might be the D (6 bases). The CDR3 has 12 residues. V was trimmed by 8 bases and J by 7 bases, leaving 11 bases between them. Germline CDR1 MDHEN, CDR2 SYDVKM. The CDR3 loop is CASSTGVEKLFF. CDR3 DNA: TGTGCCAGCTCGACAGGCGTTGAAAAACTGTTTTTT.

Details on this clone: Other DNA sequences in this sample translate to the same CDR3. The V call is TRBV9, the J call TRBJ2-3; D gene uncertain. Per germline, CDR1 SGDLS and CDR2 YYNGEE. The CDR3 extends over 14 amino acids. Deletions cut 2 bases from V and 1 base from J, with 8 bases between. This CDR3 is CASSVAQGTDTQYF. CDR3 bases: TGTGCCAGCAGCGTGGCCCAGGGCACAGATACGCAGTATTTT.

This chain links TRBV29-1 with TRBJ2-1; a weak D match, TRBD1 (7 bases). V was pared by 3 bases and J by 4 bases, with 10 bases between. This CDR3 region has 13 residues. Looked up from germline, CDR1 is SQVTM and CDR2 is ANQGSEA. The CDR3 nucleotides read TGCAGCGTTGACAGGGGGGTGTACAATGAGCAGTTCTTC. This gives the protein CSVDRGVYNEQFF.

CDR3 coding DNA: TGCGCCAGCAGGGACAGTATGAACACTGAAGCTTTCTTT. It yields the protein CASRDSMNTEAFF. The chain carries TRBV5-1 and TRBJ1-1, with D possibly being TRBD1 (6 bases). The CDR3 length is 13 residues. V lost 5 bases, J lost 0 bases, and 8 bases lay in between. CDR1 SGHRS and CDR2 YFSETQ come from the germline V gene.

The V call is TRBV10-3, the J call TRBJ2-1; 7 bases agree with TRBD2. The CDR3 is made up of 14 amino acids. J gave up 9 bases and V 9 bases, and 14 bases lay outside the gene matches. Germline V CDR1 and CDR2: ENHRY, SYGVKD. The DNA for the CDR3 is TGTGCCATAGAAGGACTAGGGGCTACGGGTGAGCAGTTCTTC. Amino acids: CAIEGLGATGEQFF.

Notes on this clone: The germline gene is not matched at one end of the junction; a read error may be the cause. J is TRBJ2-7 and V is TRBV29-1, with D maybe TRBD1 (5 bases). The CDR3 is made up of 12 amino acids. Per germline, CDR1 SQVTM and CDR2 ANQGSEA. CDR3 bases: TGCAGCGTTGAAGAGCACTTAGGGGCCCCCGACTTC. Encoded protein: CSVEEHLGAPDF.

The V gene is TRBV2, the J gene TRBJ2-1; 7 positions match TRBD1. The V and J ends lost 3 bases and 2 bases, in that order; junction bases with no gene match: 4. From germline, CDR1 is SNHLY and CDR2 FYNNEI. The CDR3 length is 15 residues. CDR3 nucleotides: TGTGCCAGCAGTGACACGACAGGGCCCTACAATGAGCAGTTCTTC. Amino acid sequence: CASSDTTGPYNEQFF.

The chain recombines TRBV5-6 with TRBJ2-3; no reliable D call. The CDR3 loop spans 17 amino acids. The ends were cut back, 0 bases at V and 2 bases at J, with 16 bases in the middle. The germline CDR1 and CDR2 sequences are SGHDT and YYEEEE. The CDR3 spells CASSLDPTERATDTQYF. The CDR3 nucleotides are TGTGCCAGCAGCTTGGACCCTACTGAACGGGCCACAGATACGCAGTATTTT.

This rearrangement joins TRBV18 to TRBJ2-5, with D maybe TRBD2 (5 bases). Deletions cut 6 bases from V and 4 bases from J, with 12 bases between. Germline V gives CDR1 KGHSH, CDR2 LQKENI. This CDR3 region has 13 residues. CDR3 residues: CASSHPAGETQYF. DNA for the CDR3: TGTGCCAGCTCCCACCCGGCGGGAGAGACCCAGTACTTC.

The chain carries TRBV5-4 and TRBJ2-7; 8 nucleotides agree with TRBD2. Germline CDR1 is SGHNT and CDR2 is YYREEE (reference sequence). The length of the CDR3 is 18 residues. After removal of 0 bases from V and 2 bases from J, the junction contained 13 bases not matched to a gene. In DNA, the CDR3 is TGTGCCAGCAGCTTGGGTTCGGGACTAGGATATCAGGCCTACGAGCAGTACTTC. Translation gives CASSLGSGLGYQAYEQYF.

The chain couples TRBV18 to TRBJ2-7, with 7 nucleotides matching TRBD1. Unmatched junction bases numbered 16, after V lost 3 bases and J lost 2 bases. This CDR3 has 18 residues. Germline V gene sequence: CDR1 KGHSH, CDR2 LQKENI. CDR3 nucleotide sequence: TGTGCCAGCTCACCTCCCCACTTTACAGGGGCTTACCCCTACGAGCAGTACTTC. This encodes CASSPPHFTGAYPYEQYF.

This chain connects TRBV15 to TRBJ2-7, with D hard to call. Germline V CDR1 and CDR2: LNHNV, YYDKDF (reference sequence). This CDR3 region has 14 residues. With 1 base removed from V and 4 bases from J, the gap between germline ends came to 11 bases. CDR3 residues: CATSRGVALYEQYF. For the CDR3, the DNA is TGTGCCACCAGCAGAGGGGTGGCGCTATACGAGCAGTACTTC.